This TCR beta chain originates from a study of human versus mouse CDR3 diversity and MHC coevolution (dated by TCRdb to about 2017). Background for the entire study: The immunoSEQ assay was reported to detect one in 200,000 T cells and to minimize amplification bias from multiplex PCR. Across mouse and human samples, each sample had between roughly 0.6 x 10^7 and 1.8 x 10^7 valid reads. Human naive CD4 T cell repertoires served as a reference for TCR selection on multiple MHC II alleles, compared against human-TCR-locus transgenic mice with single MHC II. Three healthy volunteer blood donors were included in the human cohort, with one aged 30 to 40, one aged 40 to 50 and one aged 60 to 69 at collection. Beyond this particular receptor, the publication reports: Among all compared groups, two of the three human donors had the lowest clonal inequality scores. The largest TCR beta repertoire according to iCHAO1 estimates belonged to humans, at about 1.6 million clonotypes, a result attributed likely to selection by multiple MHC II molecules. On average, humans had more CDR3 deletions and insertions than mice did, pointing to greater exonuclease and TdT activity. Because human T cells were selected on more than 5 MHC II alleles, repertoire diversity was not considered directly comparable between humans and mice.

Comments on this clone: There is no known antigen for this receptor. No per-base quality is available; no much larger clone lies one base away.

Sequences SQVTM (CDR1) and ANQGSEA (CDR2) are obtained from the germline V gene. V and J are truncated by 6 bases and 9 bases respectively, leaving an intervening sequence of 15 bases. The CDR3 holds 12 amino acids from the cysteine to the phenylalanine. This entry keeps only the CDR3 DNA: 36 bases, framed from base 1. Fluorescence-activated cell sorting was used to isolate naive CD4 T cells, defined as CD45RO-negative and CD62L-positive, from PBMCs. About 50 ml of fresh peripheral blood was drawn per donor, and PBMCs were isolated by Ficoll density centrifugation. Cell sorting was carried out on a FACSAria III instrument, and a purity above 95% was achieved for all samples. Genomic DNA was extracted from the sorted cells using the QIAGEN blood and tissue kit and was quantified on a NanoDrop 1000. Using multiplex PCR of genomic DNA, the immunoSEQ platform deep sequenced and quantified the TCR alpha and beta chains. For the original study's pipeline: Annotation of the TCR sequences relied on IMGT gene and region definitions. Out-of-frame rearrangements were taken as a proxy for the preselection repertoire and were compared with in-frame clonotypes. The iCHAO1 estimator supplied with the immunoSEQ platform was used to estimate repertoire size. A Gini index based on the Lorenz curve was applied to in-frame amino acid clonotypes to measure clonal inequality. The intersect function of the R package tcR was used to count shared clonotypes, and the Jaccard index was used to score similarity. Frequencies of V, J and V-J usage were subjected to principal component analysis with the R prcomp function, without normalization. TCRdb mirrors the immuneACCESS table, restricted to in-frame sequences. Some clones are absent from its copies; in checked studies, under half trace to an unresolved V gene, and the reason for the others is unknown. V and J calls and clone size are those listed in that table; D and trimming were worked out from the DNA. This sample is represented by about 60,000 clones; around 94% of them were singletons. The leading ten clones occupy over 15% of the sample.

Specimen: naive CD4+ T cells from blood. According to the study, the label for this sample's cell subset or site signals: CD45RO-negative CD62L-positive naive CD4 T cells. This TCR was sampled from a person in their sixties in good health. The V and J genes are TRBV29-1 and TRBJ2-1, and TRBD1 may be the D gene, going by 6 matching bases. The bases are TGCAGCGTCGCCGTGGCAGGGGCTGAGCAGTTCTTC. Translated, this is CSVAVAGAEQFF.